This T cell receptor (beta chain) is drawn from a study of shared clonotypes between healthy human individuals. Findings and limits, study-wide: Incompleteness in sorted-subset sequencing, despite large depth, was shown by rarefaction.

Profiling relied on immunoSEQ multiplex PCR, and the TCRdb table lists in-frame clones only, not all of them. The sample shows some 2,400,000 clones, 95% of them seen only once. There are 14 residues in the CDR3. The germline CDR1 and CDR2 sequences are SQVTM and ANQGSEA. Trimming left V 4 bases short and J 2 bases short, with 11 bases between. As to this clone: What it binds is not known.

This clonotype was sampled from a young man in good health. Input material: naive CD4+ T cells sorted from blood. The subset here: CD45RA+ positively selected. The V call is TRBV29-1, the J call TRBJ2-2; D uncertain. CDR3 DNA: TGCAGCGTTGGGCCCCGGGTTAACACCGGGGAGCTGTTTTTT. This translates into CSVGPRVNTGELFF.